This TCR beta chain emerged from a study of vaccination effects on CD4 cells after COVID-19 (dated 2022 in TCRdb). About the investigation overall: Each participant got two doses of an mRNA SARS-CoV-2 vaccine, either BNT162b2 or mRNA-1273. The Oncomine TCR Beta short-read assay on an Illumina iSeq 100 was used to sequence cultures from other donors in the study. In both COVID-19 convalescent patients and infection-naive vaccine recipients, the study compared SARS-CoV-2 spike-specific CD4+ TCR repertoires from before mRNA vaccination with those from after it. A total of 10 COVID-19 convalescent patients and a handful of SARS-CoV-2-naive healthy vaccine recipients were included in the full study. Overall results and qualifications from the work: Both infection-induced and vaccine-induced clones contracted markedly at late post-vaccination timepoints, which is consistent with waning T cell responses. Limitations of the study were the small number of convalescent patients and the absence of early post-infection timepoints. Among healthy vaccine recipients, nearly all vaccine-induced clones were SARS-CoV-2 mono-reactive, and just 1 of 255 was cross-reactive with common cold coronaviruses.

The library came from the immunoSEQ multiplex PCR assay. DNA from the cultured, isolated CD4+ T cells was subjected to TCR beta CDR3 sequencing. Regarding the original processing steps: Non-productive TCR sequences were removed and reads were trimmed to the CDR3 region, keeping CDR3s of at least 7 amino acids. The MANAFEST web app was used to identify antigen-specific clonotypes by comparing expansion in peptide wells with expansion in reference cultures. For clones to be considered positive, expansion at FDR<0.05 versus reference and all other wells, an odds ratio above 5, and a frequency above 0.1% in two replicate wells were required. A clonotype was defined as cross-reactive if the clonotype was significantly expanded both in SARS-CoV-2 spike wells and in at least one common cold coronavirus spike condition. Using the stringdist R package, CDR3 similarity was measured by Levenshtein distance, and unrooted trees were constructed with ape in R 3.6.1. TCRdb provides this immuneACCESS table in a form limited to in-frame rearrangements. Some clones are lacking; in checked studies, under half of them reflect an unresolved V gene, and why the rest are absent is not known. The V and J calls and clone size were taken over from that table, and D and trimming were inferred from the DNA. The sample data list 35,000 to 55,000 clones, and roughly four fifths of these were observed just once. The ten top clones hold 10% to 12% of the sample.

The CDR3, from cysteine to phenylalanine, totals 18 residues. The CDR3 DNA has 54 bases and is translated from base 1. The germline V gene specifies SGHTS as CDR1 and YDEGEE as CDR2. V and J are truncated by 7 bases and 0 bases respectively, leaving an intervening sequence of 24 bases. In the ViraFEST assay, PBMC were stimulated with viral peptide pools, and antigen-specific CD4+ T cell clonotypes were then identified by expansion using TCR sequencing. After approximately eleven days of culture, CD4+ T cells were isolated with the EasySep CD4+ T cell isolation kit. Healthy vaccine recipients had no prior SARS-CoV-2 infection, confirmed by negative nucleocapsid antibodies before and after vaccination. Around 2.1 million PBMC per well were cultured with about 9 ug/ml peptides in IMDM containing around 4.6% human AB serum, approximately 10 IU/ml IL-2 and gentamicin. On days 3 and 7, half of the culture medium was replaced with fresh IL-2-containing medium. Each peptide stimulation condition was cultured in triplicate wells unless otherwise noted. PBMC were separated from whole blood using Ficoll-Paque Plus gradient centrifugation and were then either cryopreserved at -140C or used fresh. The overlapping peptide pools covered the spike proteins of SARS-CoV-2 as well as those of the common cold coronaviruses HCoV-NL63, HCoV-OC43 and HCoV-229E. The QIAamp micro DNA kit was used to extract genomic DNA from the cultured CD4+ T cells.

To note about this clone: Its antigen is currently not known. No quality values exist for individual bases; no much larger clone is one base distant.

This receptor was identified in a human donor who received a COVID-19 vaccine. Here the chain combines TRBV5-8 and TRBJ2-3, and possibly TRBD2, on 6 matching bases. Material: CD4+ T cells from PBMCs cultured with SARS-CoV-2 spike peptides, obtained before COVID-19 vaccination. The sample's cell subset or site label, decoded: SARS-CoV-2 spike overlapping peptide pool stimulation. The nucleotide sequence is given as TGTGCCAGCCCTCGGGGGTGGGGGTTTTCGACTAGCACAGATACGCAGTATTTT. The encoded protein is CASPRGWGFSTSTDTQYF.